These 22 T cell receptor beta chains were sequenced from one sample in a study of identical twins. TCRdb analysed the 5' RACE reads with MiXCR anew, one entry per CDR3 protein. The table lists 1.5 million to 2 million distinct CDR3 sequences, around a third of them singletons. The sample taken for sequencing was cord blood. Source of these receptors: a newborn girl in good health.

The V gene is TRBV20-1, the J gene TRBJ1-1; D perhaps matches TRBD1 (5 bases). The CDR3 is 14 amino acids. The ends were cut back, 5 bases at V and 4 bases at J, with 17 bases in the middle. Per germline, CDR1 DFQATT and CDR2 SNEGSKA (reference sequence). CDR3 DNA: TGCAGTGCTCGTCAACAGGATGCGGGCACTGAAGCTTTCTTT. Translated: CSARQQDAGTEAFF.

V and J are TRBV13 and TRBJ2-3, with D possibly TRBD2 on 6 matching bases. This CDR3 is 15 amino acids long. The germline V gene has CDR1 PRHDT and CDR2 FYEKMQ (reference sequence). Deletions cut 5 bases from V and 2 bases from J, with 14 bases between. The CDR3 DNA reads as TGTGCCAGCAGCCGAGGCCAGCGGGTCACAGATACGCAGTATTTT. Protein: CASSRGQRVTDTQYF. Full variable domain (outside the CDR3, taken from reference TRBV13 and TRBJ2-3): AAGVIQSPRHLIKEKRETATLKCYPIPRHDTVYWYQQGPGQDPQFLISFYEKMQSDKGSIPDRFSAQQFSDYHSELNMSSLELGDSALYFCASSRGQRVTDTQYFGPGTRLTVL.

The chain joins TRBV4-1 to TRBJ2-5; 7 positions match TRBD2. V dropped 8 bases and J dropped 4; count of bases not matched to a gene: 13. CDR1 is MGHRA, CDR2 YSYEKL, per germline. This CDR3 region has 15 residues. The CDR3, as DNA: TGCGCCAGCCGTGCCCACGGCGGGAGTTCAGAGACCCAGTACTTC. Its protein product is CASRAHGGSSETQYF.

This clonotype was found a few times. V is TRBV5-1 and J is TRBJ1-5; perhaps TRBD1 as D (5 bases). Per germline, CDR1 SGHRS and CDR2 YFSETQ. The CDR3 is 14 amino acids. With 1 base removed from V and 8 bases from J, the gap between germline ends came to 13 bases. DNA of the CDR3: TGCGCCAGCAGCTTGACGGGGGGTCGGGAGCCCCAGCATTTT. Residues: CASSLTGGREPQHF. Using reference TRBV5-1 and TRBJ1-5 for the parts outside the CDR3, the full variable domain is KAGVTQTPRYLIKTRGQQVTLSCSPISGHRSVSWYQQTPGQGLQFLFEYFSETQRNKGNFPGRFSGRQFSNSRSEMNVSTLELGDSALYLCASSLTGGREPQHFGDGTRLSIL.

This clonotype was seen at least ten times. The chain has TRBV4-2 and TRBJ2-3; D is unresolved. Trimming pared 4 bases from V and 3 bases from J, leaving 17 bases between. The CDR3 sequence is 16 residues long. Germline CDR1 is LGHNA and CDR2 is YNFKEQ. The CDR3, as DNA: TGTGCCAGCAGCCGCGGCACCAACAATCCAACAGATACGCAGTATTTT. This codes for CASSRGTNNPTDTQYF.

This rearrangement joins TRBV11-2 to TRBJ2-3; 7 positions match TRBD2. The CDR3 sequence is 14 residues long. V was clipped by 3 bases and J by 9 bases; unmatched bases: 9. From germline, CDR1 is SGHAT and CDR2 FQNNGV. CDR3 nucleotides: TGTGCCAGCAGCTTGATCCTAGCGGCCACGACGCAGTATTTT. Its translation: CASSLILAATTQYF.

The chain recombines TRBV12-3 or TRBV12-4 with TRBJ1-4, with TRBD1 matching over 10 bases. V lost 4 bases, J lost 10 bases, and 3 bases stayed unmatched. The CDR3 sequence is 13 residues long. The CDR3, as DNA: TGTGCCAGCAGTTGGACAGGGGGAGGAAAACTGTTTTTT. This encodes CASSWTGGGKLFF.

J is TRBJ2-3 and V is TRBV7-6; D remains unclear. Trimming cost V 5 bases and J 4 bases, with 13 bases left between them. The CDR3 length is 14 residues. CDR1 and CDR2 (germline): SGHVS, FNYEAQ. The CDR3 here is CASSPPSGPDTQYF. The CDR3 DNA sequence: TGTGCCAGCAGCCCCCCCTCAGGACCAGATACGCAGTATTTT.

This clonotype was counted only a few times. This chain links TRBV2 with TRBJ2-7; perhaps TRBD2 as D (5 bases). The CDR3 has 16 amino acids. Trimming removed 3 bases from V and 0 bases from J, with 15 bases in between. Per the germline V gene, CDR1 is SNHLY and CDR2 is FYNNEI. DNA for the CDR3: TGTGCCAGCAGTGATATTGGGAGACGGAGCTCCTACGAGCAGTACTTC. This codes for CASSDIGRRSSYEQYF.

This clonotype has just a few counts. This rearrangement joins TRBV20-1 to TRBJ1-1; 9 nucleotides line up with TRBD1. There are 12 residues in the CDR3. The V and J ends lost 6 bases and 6 bases, in that order; junction bases with no gene match: 5. Per the germline V gene, CDR1 is DFQATT and CDR2 is SNEGSKA (reference sequence). CDR3 amino acids: CSAPTGGSEAFF. For the CDR3, the DNA is TGCAGTGCGCCTACAGGGGGCTCTGAAGCTTTCTTT.

Of note for this clonotype: Being one base from a much bigger clone, this may be a read error. The chain combines TRBV5-1 with TRBJ2-1, with 7 nucleotides matching TRBD2. Germline assignment: CDR1 SGHRS and CDR2 YFSETQ. V was pared by 4 bases and J by 10 bases, with 14 bases of the junction left unmatched. The CDR3 is 15 residues long. The CDR3 here is CASSVGGFPSYEQFF. Written as DNA, the CDR3 is TGCGCCAGCAGCGTCGGGGGGTTCCCCTCCTACGAGCAGTTCTTC. Full variable domain (remainder filled in from reference TRBV5-1 and TRBJ2-1): KAGVTQTPRYLIKTRGQQVTLSCSPISGHRSVSWYQQTPGQGLQFLFEYFSETQRNKGNFPGRFSGRQFSNSRSEMNVSTLELGDSALYLCASSVGGFPSYEQFFGPGTRLTVL.

The gene calls are TRBV9 and TRBJ1-4; 7 bases agree with TRBD1. V shed 1 base and J 4 bases; nucleotides not matched to a gene: 10. The germline CDR1 and CDR2 sequences are SGDLS and YYNGEE. CDR3 length equals 17 residues. This CDR3 is CASSVQDRFSGNEKLFF. The CDR3 nucleotides are TGTGCCAGCAGCGTACAGGACAGGTTCAGTGGTAATGAAAAACTGTTTTTT.

The rearrangement uses TRBV5-1 and TRBJ2-1; TRBD2 matches 8 bases. This CDR3 region has 15 residues. Germline V gene sequence: CDR1 SGHRS, CDR2 YFSETQ. V was clipped by 4 bases and J by 9 bases; unmatched bases: 12. CDR3 amino acids: CASSLLSGRVREQFF. CDR3 in DNA: TGCGCCAGCAGCCTACTAAGCGGGAGAGTACGTGAGCAGTTCTTC. The whole variable domain, remainder taken from reference TRBV5-1 and TRBJ2-1, is KAGVTQTPRYLIKTRGQQVTLSCSPISGHRSVSWYQQTPGQGLQFLFEYFSETQRNKGNFPGRFSGRQFSNSRSEMNVSTLELGDSALYLCASSLLSGRVREQFFGPGTRLTVL.

This clonotype has a handful of counts. CDR3 bases: TGTGCCAGCAGCTTACCACTGACAGAGAAGGTTGAGCAGTTCTTC. Residues: CASSLPLTEKVEQFF. The chain carries TRBV7-9 and TRBJ2-1, with D possibly matching TRBD1 (5 bases). This CDR3 contains 15 residues. Trimming took off 2 bases at V and 9 bases at J, with 17 bases between the two ends. Germline V gene lookup returns CDR1 SEHNR and CDR2 FQNEAQ (reference sequence).

A few counts support this clonotype. The chain uses TRBV12-3 or TRBV12-4 and TRBJ1-1; TRBD1 agrees at 12 bases. V lost 5 bases, J lost 7 bases, and 8 bases stayed unmatched. The CDR3 has 15 residues. The CDR3 sequence: CASSPSGTGGLEAFF. The CDR3 coding sequence is TGTGCCAGCAGTCCCTCCGGGACAGGGGGCCTTGAAGCTTTCTTT.

This clonotype was seen more than once but under ten times. CDR3 loop: CSARAKQGYEQYF. The CDR3 DNA reads TGCAGTGCTAGAGCCAAACAGGGCTACGAGCAGTACTTC. The rearrangement uses TRBV20-1 and TRBJ2-7; D is perhaps TRBD1 (6 bases). Germline-derived CDR1 and CDR2 are DFQATT and SNEGSKA (reference sequence). Trimming shortened V by 1 base and J by 3 bases, and 10 bases separated the two germline ends. The CDR3 contains 13 residues.

The chain is built from TRBV6-6 and TRBJ2-1; TRBD1 agrees at 9 bases. Per the germline V gene, CDR1 is MNHNY and CDR2 is SVGAGI (reference sequence). There are 12 residues in the CDR3. J was trimmed by 12 bases and V by 5 bases; bases with no gene match: 5. The CDR3 coding sequence is TGTGCCAGCAGTGGGGGACAGGGCTGGCAGTTCTTC. This codes for CASSGGQGWQFF.

As to this clonotype: This could be a read error, since a much larger clone is one nucleotide away. V usage is TRBV12-3 or TRBV12-4 and J usage is TRBJ2-5; 9 bases line up with TRBD2. The CDR3 runs to 13 residues. Trimming removed 3 bases from V and 7 bases from J; junction bases left unmatched: 3. CDR3 in DNA: TGTGCCAGCAGTTTCGCGGGAGGGATGACCCAGTACTTC. This sequence encodes CASSFAGGMTQYF.

This chain links TRBV29-1 with TRBJ2-7; perhaps TRBD1 as D (6 bases). The CDR3 runs to 16 residues. The germline V and J ends were trimmed by 4 bases and 1 base, with 20 bases remaining between them. Germline lookup yields CDR1 SQVTM and CDR2 ANQGSEA. The CDR3 spells CSVGGGLGRGSYEQYF. CDR3 DNA sequence: TGCAGCGTTGGGGGCGGATTGGGAAGGGGGTCCTACGAGCAGTACTTC.

CDR3 DNA sequence: TGTGCCAGCAGCGATGGACTAGCGGTTAAGACCGGGGAGCTGTTTTTT. The encoded protein is CASSDGLAVKTGELFF. The V call is TRBV5-6, the J call TRBJ2-2; 10 bases align to TRBD2. The germline CDR1 and CDR2 sequences are SGHDT and YYEEEE. The V segment lost 4 bases and the J segment 5 bases; nucleotides outside the gene matches: 8. This CDR3 is 16 amino acids long.

The chain couples TRBV2 to TRBJ2-7; D not certain. CDR3 size: 12 residues. The germline CDR1 and CDR2 sequences are SNHLY and FYNNEI. V was shortened by 4 bases and J by 7 bases, with 11 bases between the two germline ends. The CDR3 is CASSGSWWEQYF. Here the CDR3 DNA reads TGTGCCAGCAGTGGGTCTTGGTGGGAGCAGTACTTC. Looking up the rest from reference TRBV2 and TRBJ2-7 gives the full variable domain: EPEVTQTPSHQVTQMGQEVILRCVPISNHLYFYWYRQILGQKVEFLVSFYNNEISEKSEIFDDQFSVERPDGSNFTLKIRSTKLEDSAMYFCASSGSWWEQYFGPGTRLTVT.

J is TRBJ1-5 and V is TRBV18; TRBD1 might be the D (5 bases). This CDR3 contains 15 residues. Germline CDR1 and CDR2: KGHSH and LQKENI. The germline V and J ends were trimmed by 3 bases and 6 bases, with 15 bases remaining between them. The CDR3 DNA is TGTGCCAGCTCACCCTTCCAGGGAGGCAGTCAGCCCCAGCATTTT. Residues: CASSPFQGGSQPQHF. Together with reference TRBV18 and TRBJ1-5, the CDR3 gives the full variable domain: NAGVMQNPRHLVRRRGQEARLRCSPMKGHSHVYWYRQLPEEGLKFMVYLQKENIIDESGMPKERFSAEFPKEGPSILRIQQVVRGDSAAYFCASSPFQGGSQPQHFGDGTRLSIL.